Each of the 2 T cell receptor beta chains below was sequenced from the same sample in a study of tissue T cells after allogeneic stem cell transplantation. The protocol was immunoSEQ multiplex PCR, while the TCRdb copy is restricted to in-frame clones and leaves out a portion. The sample holds about 9,800 clones, approximately 70% seen once. The sequencing used tissue from the stomach, collected at autopsy. These receptors originate from a male donor older than 55 with lung cancer.

In DNA form, the CDR3 reads TGTGCCAGCAGCCTATGGACTAGCGGCACAGATACGCAGTATTTT. It yields the protein CASSLWTSGTDTQYF. The J gene is TRBJ2-3, the V gene TRBV5-4, with TRBD2 matching 9 bases. The CDR3 runs 15 residues. Germline trimming cut 4 bases from V and 1 base from J; bases unmatched to any gene: 4. From germline, CDR1 is SGHNT and CDR2 YYREEE (reference sequence).

The chain couples TRBV28 to TRBJ1-2; D is undetermined. Germline-derived CDR1 and CDR2 are MDHEN and SYDVKM. The CDR3 contains 12 residues. The V gene lost 5 bases and the J gene lost 4 bases, with 8 bases spanning the gap. This CDR3 is CASSTGGYGYTF. CDR3 coding DNA: TGTGCCAGCAGTACGGGAGGCTATGGCTACACCTTC.